This entry describes one T cell receptor (beta chain). The table lists this clonotype with a few counts. The clone's antigen remains unknown. Base qualities are missing; no much larger clone stands one base away. This entry is derived from a study of regulatory T cells in long-lasting Graves disease listed by TCRdb under 2021. Background for the entire study: Persistent Graves' disease was defined as antithyroid drug treatment for over 5 years with persistently positive TSH receptor autoantibodies. Patients with persistent Graves' disease were compared with patients with newly diagnosed Graves' disease using TCR sequencing and RNA sequencing of peripheral blood. A total of roughly 35 samples were covered by TCR sequencing, comprising some 13 persistent and around 20 newly diagnosed Graves' disease patients. In the clinical cohort, patients with persistent Graves' disease had used antithyroid drugs for an average of around 10 years. The study was registered as a clinical trial and conducted in China.

Library preparation was by multiplex PCR. Instrument on record: Illumina HiSeq 4000. CDR3 regions were amplified by Arm-PCR with iRepertoire HTBI primers to construct TCR beta libraries. Gel purification was performed on PCR products prior to sequencing. From the authors' description of their analysis: Across samples, 60 to 70 TRBV and 14 TRBJ segments were identified and used for gene usage analysis of CDR3 amino acid clonotypes. COPE and FqMerger were used to merge filtered high-quality paired reads into contigs. BLAST was used to align contigs to the IMGT TRBV, TRBD and TRBJ reference genes, and CDR3 was defined following IMGT. Any clonotype with a frequency above 0.1% was counted as a highly expanded clone. Repertoire diversity was measured by Shannon entropy, and V-J evenness by the Gini coefficient. Public clonotypes were defined as clonotypes shared by more than one individual. TCRdb cleaned the public reads at Q25 with fastp, built clones with MiXCR and kept in-frame beta chains. Identical CDR3 proteins give one entry, which carries the most common genes and DNA. TCRdb's processing, not the authors' own work, is the source of the V and J calls. This sample is represented by 400,000 or so distinct CDR3 sequences; around 20% of them were singletons. The ten largest clones capture roughly 30% of the sample.

The time point label for this specimen denotes: persistent/refractory GD, antithyroid drugs over 5 years with positive TRAb. RNA was extracted from PBMCs in TRIzol for both TCR sequencing and RNA sequencing. The diagnosis of Graves' disease followed American Thyroid Association guidelines. Patients for the study were recruited at an endocrinology department in Xi'an, China. From each patient, approximately 10 milliliters of peripheral blood was collected into an EDTA anticoagulant tube. Ficoll Paque Plus density gradient separation was used to isolate PBMCs, and no additional T cell sorting was done. An Agilent 2100 Bioanalyzer and agarose gel were used to assess RNA quality, and a NanoDrop 2000 was used to measure RNA concentration. Spanning cysteine to phenylalanine, the CDR3 consists of 16 amino acids. Only the CDR3 DNA is retained, 48 bases long and in frame from the first base. V lost 5 bases and J lost 2 bases, and the count of bases not matched to a germline gene is 6. CDR1 and CDR2 were assigned from the germline V gene as SGHTA and FQGNSA.

Overall study outcomes, separate from this receptor: Lower TCR Shannon entropy and fewer highly expanded clones were observed in persistent Graves' disease patients than in newly diagnosed patients, which suggested clonal expansion. The authors noted that the small sample size was a limitation that may lower accuracy. Peripheral blood alone was examined, since thyroid tissue, which constituted the primary lesion, could not be accessed. Sequencing and analysis were restricted to the TCR beta chain. Patients with persistent disease shared more public clonotypes (around 2,700) than newly diagnosed patients did (about 970). Persistent disease showed preferential use of TRBV28, TRBJ1-2 and TRBJ2-5, whereas newly diagnosed disease favored TRBV20-1 and TRBJ2-1.

This TCR came from a female donor with Graves disease. The V and J segments used are TRBV7-2 and TRBJ2-5, with 12 bases aligning to TRBD2. This sample comprised peripheral blood mononuclear cells (PBMCs), obtained when the disease was refractory, from a patient treated with antithyroid drugs. The DNA is TGTGCCAGCAGCAATGGACTAGCGGGAAATCAAGAGACCCAGTACTTC. Its coded protein is CASSNGLAGNQETQYF. Beyond the CDR3, the reference TRBV7-2 and TRBJ2-5 genes provide the residues; the full variable domain reads: GAGVSQSPSNKVTEKGKDVELRCDPISGHTALYWYRQSLGQGLEFLIYFQGNSAPDKSGLPSDRFSAERTGGSVSTLTIQRTQQEDSAVYLCASSNGLAGNQETQYFGPGTRLLVL.